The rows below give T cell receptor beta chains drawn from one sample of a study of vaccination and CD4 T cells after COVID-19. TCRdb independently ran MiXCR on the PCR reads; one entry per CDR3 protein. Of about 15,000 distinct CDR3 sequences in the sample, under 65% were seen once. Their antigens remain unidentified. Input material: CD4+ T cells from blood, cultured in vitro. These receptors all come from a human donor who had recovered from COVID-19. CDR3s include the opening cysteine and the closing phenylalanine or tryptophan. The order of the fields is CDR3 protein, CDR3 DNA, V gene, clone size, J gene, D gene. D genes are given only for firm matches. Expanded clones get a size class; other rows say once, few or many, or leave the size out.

CASSPSGQGETQYF | TGTGCCAGCTCACCGTCCGGACAGGGGGAGACCCAGTACTTC | TRBV18 | few | TRBJ2-5 | TRBD1
CATTGTSMDEQYF | TGTGCCACCACAGGGACTAGCATGGACGAGCAGTACTTC | TRBV21-1 | once | TRBJ2-7 | NA
CASSFNMDTEAFF | TGTGCCAGCAGCTTTAACATGGACACTGAAGCTTTCTTT | TRBV7-9 | few | TRBJ1-1 | NA
CASSYYGTGAGYTF | TGCGCCAGCAGCTACTACGGGACAGGCGCTGGCTACACCTTC | TRBV5-1 | few | TRBJ1-2 | TRBD1
CASTDASHRARADTQYF | TGTGCCAGCACCGATGCCTCCCACAGGGCTCGAGCAGATACGCAGTATTTT | TRBV27 | NA | TRBJ2-3 | NA
CASSLATWDTGELFF | TGTGCCAGCAGCTTGGCTACCTGGGATACCGGGGAGCTGTTTTTT | TRBV7-8 | NA | TRBJ2-2 | NA
CASSAQTGVNSPLHF | TGCGCCAGCAGCGCCCAGACAGGGGTTAATTCACCCCTCCACTTT | TRBV5-1 | NA | TRBJ1-6 | TRBD1
CASSLGGVRSYEQYF | TGTGCCAGCAGCTTAGGAGGGGTCCGCTCCTACGAGCAGTACTTC | TRBV7-6 | NA | TRBJ2-7 | NA
CASREKLQAVNTEAFF | TGTGCCAGCAGGGAGAAATTACAGGCCGTGAACACTGAAGCTTTCTTT | TRBV28 | NA | TRBJ1-1 | NA
CASSLARVNTGELFF | TGTGCCAGCAGCTTAGCAAGGGTTAACACCGGGGAGCTGTTTTTT | TRBV11-2 | few | TRBJ2-2 | NA
CASSQAYSRWLAGEGATGELFF | TGTGCCAGCAGCCAAGCCTATTCTCGGTGGCTAGCGGGAGAGGGGGCCACCGGGGAGCTGTTTTTT | TRBV4-2 | NA | TRBJ2-2 | TRBD2
CSVDTLAGGLRSYNEQFF | TGCAGCGTTGATACCCTAGCGGGAGGGCTGAGGTCCTACAATGAGCAGTTCTTC | TRBV29-1 | NA | TRBJ2-1 | TRBD2
CASSLASAADYGYTF | TGTGCCAGCAGCTTAGCTTCGGCCGCCGACTATGGCTACACCTTC | TRBV7-9 | few | TRBJ1-2 | NA
CASSRDRMETQYF | TGTGCCAGCAGCCGAGACAGGATGGAGACCCAGTACTTC | TRBV14 | NA | TRBJ2-5 | NA
CASSYSEWGARGYTF | TGTGCCAGCAGTTACTCCGAGTGGGGGGCGCGTGGCTACACCTTC | TRBV6-5 | few | TRBJ1-2 | NA
CASRPGTGAGYTF | TGTGCCAGCAGACCCGGGACAGGGGCCGGCTACACCTTC | TRBV2 | NA | TRBJ1-2 | TRBD1
CSARDSQQEAFF | TGCAGTGCTAGAGATAGCCAACAGGAAGCTTTCTTT | TRBV20-1 | NA | TRBJ1-1 | NA
CASSPKGVQYVYTEAFF | TGTGCCAGCAGCCCAAAAGGGGTCCAGTACGTCTACACTGAAGCTTTCTTT | TRBV11-2 | few | TRBJ1-1 | NA
CASRPSLNTEAFF | TGTGCCAGCAGGCCCAGCTTGAACACTGAAGCTTTCTTT | TRBV6-1 | NA | TRBJ1-1 | NA
CSARTEGITEAFF | TGCAGTGCCCGGACAGAGGGGATCACTGAAGCTTTCTTT | TRBV20-1 | medium-sized | TRBJ1-1 | NA
CASSPSMNTEAFF | TGTGCCAGCTCACCTTCAATGAACACTGAAGCTTTCTTT | TRBV18 | NA | TRBJ1-1 | NA
CASSLSRTSGSLYEQYF | TGTGCCAGCAGCTTGTCAAGGACTAGCGGGAGCTTGTACGAGCAGTACTTC | TRBV5-4 | NA | TRBJ2-7 | TRBD2
CASSLGQVRLNQPQHF | TGTGCCAGCAGTTTGGGACAGGTACGTCTCAATCAGCCCCAGCATTTT | TRBV12-3/TRBV12-4 | NA | TRBJ1-5 | TRBD1
CATADGGVSPLHF | TGCGCCACCGCAGACGGGGGGGTTTCACCCCTCCACTTT | TRBV10-2 | few | TRBJ1-6 | NA
CAISSLGQGADEQYF | TGTGCCATCAGTAGCCTTGGACAGGGGGCGGACGAGCAGTACTTC | TRBV10-3 | NA | TRBJ2-7 | TRBD1
CASLRQEGRTEAFF | TGTGCCAGCCTCCGACAGGAGGGACGCACTGAAGCTTTCTTT | TRBV27 | NA | TRBJ1-1 | NA
CASSLAFGTGHRGAFF | TGTGCCAGCAGCTTAGCATTCGGGACAGGCCACAGGGGAGCTTTCTTT | TRBV11-2 | few | TRBJ1-1 | TRBD1
CASSYITGSSSLSNQPQHF | TGTGCCAGCAGTTACATCACAGGGTCGTCTAGCTTGAGCAATCAGCCCCAGCATTTT | TRBV6-2/TRBV6-3 | few | TRBJ1-5 | NA
CASSYSHLDGEQFF | TGTGCCAGCAGTTATTCACACCTAGACGGGGAGCAGTTCTTC | TRBV6-2/TRBV6-3 | NA | TRBJ2-1 | NA
CASGRGALNTEAFF | TGTGCCAGCGGGAGGGGGGCGCTGAACACTGAAGCTTTCTTT | TRBV7-9 | few | TRBJ1-1 | NA
CASSLYQDSYEQYF | TGTGCCAGCAGCTTGTATCAGGACTCCTACGAGCAGTACTTC | TRBV5-8 | NA | TRBJ2-7 | NA
CASSRPYNEQFF | TGTGCCAGCAGTAGACCCTACAATGAGCAGTTCTTC | TRBV28 | NA | TRBJ2-1 | NA
CASSRDSGTYGYTF | TGTGCCAGCAGTCGGGACAGCGGGACCTATGGCTACACCTTC | TRBV6-2/TRBV6-3 | once | TRBJ1-2 | TRBD1
CSARQATSGTDNEQFF | TGCAGTGCTAGACAAGCGACTAGCGGGACTGACAATGAGCAGTTCTTC | TRBV20-1 | NA | TRBJ2-1 | TRBD2